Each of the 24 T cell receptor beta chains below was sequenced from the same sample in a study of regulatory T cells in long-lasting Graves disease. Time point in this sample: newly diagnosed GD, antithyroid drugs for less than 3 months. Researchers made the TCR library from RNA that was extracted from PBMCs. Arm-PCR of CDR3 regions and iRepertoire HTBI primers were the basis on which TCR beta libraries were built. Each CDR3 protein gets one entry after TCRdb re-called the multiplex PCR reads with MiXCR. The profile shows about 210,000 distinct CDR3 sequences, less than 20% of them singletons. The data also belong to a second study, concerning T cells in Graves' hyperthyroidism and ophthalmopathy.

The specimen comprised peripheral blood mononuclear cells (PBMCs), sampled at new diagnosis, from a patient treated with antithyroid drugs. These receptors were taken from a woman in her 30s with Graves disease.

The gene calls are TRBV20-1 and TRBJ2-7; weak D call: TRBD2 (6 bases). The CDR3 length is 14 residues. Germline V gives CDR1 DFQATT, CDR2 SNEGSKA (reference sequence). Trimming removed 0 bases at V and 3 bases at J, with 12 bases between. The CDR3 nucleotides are TGCAGTGCTAGAGATTATGGACTAAACTACGAGCAGTACTTC. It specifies CSARDYGLNYEQYF.

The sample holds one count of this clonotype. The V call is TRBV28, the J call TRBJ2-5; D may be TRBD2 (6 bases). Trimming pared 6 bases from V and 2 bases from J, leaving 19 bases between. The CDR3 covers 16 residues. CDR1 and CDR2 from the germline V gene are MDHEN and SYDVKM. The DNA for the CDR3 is TGTGCCAGCAGCCCGACCTGGGGCGGGAATCAAGAGACCCAGTACTTC. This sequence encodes CASSPTWGGNQETQYF. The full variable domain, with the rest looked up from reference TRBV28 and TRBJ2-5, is DVKVTQSSRYLVKRTGEKVFLECVQDMDHENMFWYRQDPGLGLRLIYFSYDVKMKEKGDIPEGYSVSREKKERFSLILESASTNQTSMYLCASSPTWGGNQETQYFGPGTRLLVL.

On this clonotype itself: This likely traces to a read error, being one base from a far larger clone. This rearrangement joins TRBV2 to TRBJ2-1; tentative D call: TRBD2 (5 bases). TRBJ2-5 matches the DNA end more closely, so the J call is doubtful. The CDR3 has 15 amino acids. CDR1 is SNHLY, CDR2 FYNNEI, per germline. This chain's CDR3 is CPSSGLGGTKETQYF. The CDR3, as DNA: TGTCCCAGCAGTGGGCTAGGAGGCACTAAAGAGACCCAGTACTTC.

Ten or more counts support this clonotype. In nucleotides, the CDR3 is TGTGCCAGCAGTTTAGAGCGGGTGGGCTCCTACGAGCAGTACTTC. It translates to CASSLERVGSYEQYF. The V gene is TRBV12-3 or TRBV12-4, the J gene TRBJ2-7; possibly TRBD2 for D (6 bases). The ends were cut back, 1 base at V and 0 bases at J, with 10 bases in the middle. The CDR3 loop spans 15 amino acids.

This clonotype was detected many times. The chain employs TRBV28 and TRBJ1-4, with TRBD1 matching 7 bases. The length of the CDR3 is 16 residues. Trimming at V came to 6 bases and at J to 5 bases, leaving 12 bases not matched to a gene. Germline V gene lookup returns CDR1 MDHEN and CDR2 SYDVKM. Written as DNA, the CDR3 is TGTGCCAGCAGCATCGACAGGGCCGGGGGAAATGAAAAACTGTTTTTT. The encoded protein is CASSIDRAGGNEKLFF.

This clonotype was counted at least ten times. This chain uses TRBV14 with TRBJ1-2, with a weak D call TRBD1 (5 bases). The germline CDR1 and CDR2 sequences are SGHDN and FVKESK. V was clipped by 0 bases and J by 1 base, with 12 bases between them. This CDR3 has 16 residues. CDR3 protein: CASSQDSDTFNYGYTF. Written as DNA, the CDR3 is TGTGCCAGCAGCCAAGACTCGGACACCTTTAACTATGGCTACACCTTC.

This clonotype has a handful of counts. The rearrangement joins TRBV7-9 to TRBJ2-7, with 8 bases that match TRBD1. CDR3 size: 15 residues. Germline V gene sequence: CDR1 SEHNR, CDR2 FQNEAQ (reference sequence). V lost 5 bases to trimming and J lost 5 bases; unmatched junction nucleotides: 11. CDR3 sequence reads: CASSLDGQGPNEQYF. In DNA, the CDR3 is TGTGCCAGCAGCCTCGATGGACAGGGTCCGAACGAGCAGTACTTC.

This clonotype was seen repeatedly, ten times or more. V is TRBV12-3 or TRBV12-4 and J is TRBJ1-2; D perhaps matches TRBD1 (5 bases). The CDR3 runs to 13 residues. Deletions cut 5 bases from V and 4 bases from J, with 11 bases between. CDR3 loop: CASSTGTAYGYTF. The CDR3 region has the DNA TGTGCCAGCAGTACTGGGACGGCCTATGGCTACACCTTC.

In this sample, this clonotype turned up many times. The CDR3 DNA reads as TGTGCCAGCAGTTTATTGATAGGGGGAGGGTATAGCAATCAGCCCCAGCATTTT. This sequence encodes CASSLLIGGGYSNQPQHF. The chain links TRBV28 to TRBJ1-5; weak D call: TRBD1 (6 bases). The V gene lost 1 base and the J gene lost 0 bases, with 16 bases spanning the gap. The CDR3 is 18 residues long. Germline V lookup: CDR1 MDHEN, CDR2 SYDVKM.

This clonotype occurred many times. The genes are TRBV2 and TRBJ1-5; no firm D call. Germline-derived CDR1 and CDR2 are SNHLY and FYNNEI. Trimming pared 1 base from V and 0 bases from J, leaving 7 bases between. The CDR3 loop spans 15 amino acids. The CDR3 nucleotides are TGTGCCAGCAGTGAAGGGTCTAATAGCAATCAGCCCCAGCATTTT. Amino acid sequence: CASSEGSNSNQPQHF.

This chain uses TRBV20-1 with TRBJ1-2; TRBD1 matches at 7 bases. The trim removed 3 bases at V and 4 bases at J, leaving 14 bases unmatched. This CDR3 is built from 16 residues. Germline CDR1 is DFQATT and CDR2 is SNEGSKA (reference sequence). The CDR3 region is CSASPGGQAEIYGYTF. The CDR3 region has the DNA TGCAGTGCTAGCCCGGGAGGACAGGCGGAGATCTATGGCTACACCTTC.

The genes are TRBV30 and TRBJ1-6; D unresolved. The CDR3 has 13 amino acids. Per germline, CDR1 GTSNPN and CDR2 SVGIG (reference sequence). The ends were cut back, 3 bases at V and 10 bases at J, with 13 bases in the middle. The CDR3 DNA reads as TGTGCCTGGAGCCGGGCCGCGGGATCACCCCTCCACTTT. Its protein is CAWSRAAGSPLHF.

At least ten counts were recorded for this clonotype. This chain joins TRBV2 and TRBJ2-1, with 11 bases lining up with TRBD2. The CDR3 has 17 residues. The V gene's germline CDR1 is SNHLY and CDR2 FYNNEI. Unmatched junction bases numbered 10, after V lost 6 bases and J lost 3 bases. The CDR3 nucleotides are TGTGCCAGCAGCCTACTAGCGGGGGAAGGCCTCTACAATGAGCAGTTCTTC. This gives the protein CASSLLAGEGLYNEQFF.

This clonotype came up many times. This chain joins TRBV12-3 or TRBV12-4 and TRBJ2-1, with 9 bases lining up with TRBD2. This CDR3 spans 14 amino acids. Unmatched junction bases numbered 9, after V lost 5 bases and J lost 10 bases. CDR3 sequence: CASSTGLAFREQFF. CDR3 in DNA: TGTGCCAGCAGTACGGGACTAGCATTCAGGGAGCAGTTCTTC.

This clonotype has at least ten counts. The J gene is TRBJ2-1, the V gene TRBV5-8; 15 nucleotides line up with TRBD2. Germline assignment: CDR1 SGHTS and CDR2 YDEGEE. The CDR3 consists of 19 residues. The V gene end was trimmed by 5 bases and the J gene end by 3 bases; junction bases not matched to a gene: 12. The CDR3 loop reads CASRLAGLAGGGNYNEQFF. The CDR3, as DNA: TGTGCCAGCAGGCTGGCAGGACTAGCGGGGGGGGGAAACTACAATGAGCAGTTCTTC.

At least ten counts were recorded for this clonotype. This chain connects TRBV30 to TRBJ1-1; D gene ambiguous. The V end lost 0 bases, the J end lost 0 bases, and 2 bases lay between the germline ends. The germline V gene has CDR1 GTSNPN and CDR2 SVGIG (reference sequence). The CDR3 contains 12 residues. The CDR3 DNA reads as TGTGCCTGGAGTGTTATGAACACTGAAGCTTTCTTT. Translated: CAWSVMNTEAFF.

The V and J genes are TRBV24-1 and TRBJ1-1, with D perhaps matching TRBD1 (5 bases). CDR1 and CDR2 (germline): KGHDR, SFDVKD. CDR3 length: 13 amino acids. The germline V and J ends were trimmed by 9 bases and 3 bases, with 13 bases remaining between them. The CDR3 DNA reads TGTGCCACCCGGGGCCTTTCGCACACTGAAGCTTTCTTT. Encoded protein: CATRGLSHTEAFF.

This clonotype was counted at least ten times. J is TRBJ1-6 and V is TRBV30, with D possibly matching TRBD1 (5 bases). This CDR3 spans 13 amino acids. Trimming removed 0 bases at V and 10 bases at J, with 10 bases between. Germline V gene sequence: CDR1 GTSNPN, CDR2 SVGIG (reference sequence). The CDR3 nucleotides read TGTGCCTGGAGTGTACAGGAAGGCTCACCCCTCCACTTT. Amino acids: CAWSVQEGSPLHF.

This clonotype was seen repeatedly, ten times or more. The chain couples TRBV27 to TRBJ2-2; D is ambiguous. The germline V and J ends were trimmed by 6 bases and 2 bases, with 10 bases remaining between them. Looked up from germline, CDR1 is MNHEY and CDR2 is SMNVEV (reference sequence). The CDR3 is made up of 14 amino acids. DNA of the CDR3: TGTGCCAGCAGGCCGGGCCTTAACACCGGGGAGCTGTTTTTT. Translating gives CASRPGLNTGELFF.

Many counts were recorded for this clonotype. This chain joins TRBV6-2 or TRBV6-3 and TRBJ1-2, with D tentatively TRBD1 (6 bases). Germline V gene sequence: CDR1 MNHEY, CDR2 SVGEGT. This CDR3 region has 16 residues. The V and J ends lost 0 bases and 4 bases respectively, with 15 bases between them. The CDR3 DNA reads TGTGCCAGCAGTTACTCGGCGGGGGCACTAACCTATGGCTACACCTTC. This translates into CASSYSAGALTYGYTF.

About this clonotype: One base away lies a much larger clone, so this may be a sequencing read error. The CDR3 coding sequence is TGTGCCAGCAGTGAAGTAGGGACAGATAACTATGGCTACGCCTTC. Its protein product is CASSEVGTDNYGYAF. V is TRBV6-2 or TRBV6-3 and J is TRBJ1-2; 7 bases align to TRBD1. CDR3 size: 15 residues. Germline CDR1 is MNHEY and CDR2 is SVGEGT.

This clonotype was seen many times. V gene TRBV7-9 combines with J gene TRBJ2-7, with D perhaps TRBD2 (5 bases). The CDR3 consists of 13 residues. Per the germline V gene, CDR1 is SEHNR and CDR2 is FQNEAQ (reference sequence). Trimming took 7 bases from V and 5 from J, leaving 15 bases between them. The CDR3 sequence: CASKGWRLDEQYF. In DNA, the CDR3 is TGTGCCAGCAAAGGGTGGAGGCTGGACGAGCAGTACTTC.

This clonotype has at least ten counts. This CDR3 reads CASSETLSQGYSYNEQFF. In DNA, the CDR3 is TGTGCCAGCAGTGAAACCCTGAGTCAGGGATACTCCTACAATGAGCAGTTCTTC. The chain is built from TRBV6-2 or TRBV6-3 and TRBJ2-1; a weak D match, TRBD1 (5 bases). V lost 5 bases and J lost 0, with 20 bases in between. CDR1 MNHEY and CDR2 SVGEGT come from the germline V gene. The CDR3 contains 18 residues.

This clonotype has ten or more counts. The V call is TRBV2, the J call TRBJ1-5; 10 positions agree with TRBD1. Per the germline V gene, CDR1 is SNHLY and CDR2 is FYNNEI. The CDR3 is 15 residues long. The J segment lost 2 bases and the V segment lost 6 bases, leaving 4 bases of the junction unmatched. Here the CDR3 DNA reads TGTGCCAGCAGACTCGGGACAGGGGGCAATCAGCCCCAGCATTTT. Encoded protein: CASRLGTGGNQPQHF.